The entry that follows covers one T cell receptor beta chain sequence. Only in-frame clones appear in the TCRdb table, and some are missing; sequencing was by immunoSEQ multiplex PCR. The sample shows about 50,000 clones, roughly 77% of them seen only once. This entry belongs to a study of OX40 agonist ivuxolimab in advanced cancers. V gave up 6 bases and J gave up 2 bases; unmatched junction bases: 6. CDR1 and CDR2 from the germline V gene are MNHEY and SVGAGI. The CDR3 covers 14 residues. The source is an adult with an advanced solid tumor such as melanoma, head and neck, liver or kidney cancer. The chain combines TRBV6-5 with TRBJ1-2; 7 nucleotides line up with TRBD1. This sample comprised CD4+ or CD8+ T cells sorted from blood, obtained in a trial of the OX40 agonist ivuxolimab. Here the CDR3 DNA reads TGTGCCAGCAGACGACAGGGCCTGAACTATGGCTACACCTTC. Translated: CASRRQGLNYGYTF.